This section outlines one T cell receptor beta chain sequence together with its context. The CDR3 sequence is 19 residues long. This sample is part of a study of OX40 agonist ivuxolimab in advanced cancers. Study context: Dose-escalation patients had hepatocellular carcinoma, melanoma, renal cell or head and neck cancer. A partial response was reached by three patients: one with hepatocellular carcinoma and two with cutaneous melanoma.

TCRdb keeps only in-frame clones here, not all; method: immunoSEQ multiplex PCR. The sample comprises approximately 98,000 clones, around 90% of which are singletons, and 0.66% rests with the top ten. The chain carries TRBV21-1 and TRBJ2-3; TRBD2, the table's D call, was not compared with the DNA. TRBV21-1 is classified as a pseudogene. This sample comprised CD4+ or CD8+ T cells sorted from blood, obtained in a trial of the OX40 agonist ivuxolimab. This TCR was sampled from an adult with an advanced solid tumor such as melanoma, head and neck, liver or kidney cancer. The chain's CDR3 is CASSKESGTSGPRTDTQYF. The CDR3 bases are TGTGCCAGCAGCAAAGAGTCCGGGACTAGCGGGCCCCGCACAGATACGCAGTATTTT.